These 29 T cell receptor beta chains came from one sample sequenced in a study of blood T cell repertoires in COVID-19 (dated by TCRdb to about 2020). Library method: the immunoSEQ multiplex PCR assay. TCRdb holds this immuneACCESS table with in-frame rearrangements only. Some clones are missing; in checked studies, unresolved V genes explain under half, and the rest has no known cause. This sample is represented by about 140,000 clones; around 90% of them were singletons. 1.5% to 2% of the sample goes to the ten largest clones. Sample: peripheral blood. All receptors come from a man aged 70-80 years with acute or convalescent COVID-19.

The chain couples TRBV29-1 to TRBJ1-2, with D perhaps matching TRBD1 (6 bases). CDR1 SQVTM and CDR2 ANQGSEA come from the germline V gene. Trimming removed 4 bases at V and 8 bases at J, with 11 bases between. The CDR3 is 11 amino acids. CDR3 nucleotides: TGCAGCGTTGGGGAGGGGGTCGGCTACACCTTC. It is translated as CSVGEGVGYTF.

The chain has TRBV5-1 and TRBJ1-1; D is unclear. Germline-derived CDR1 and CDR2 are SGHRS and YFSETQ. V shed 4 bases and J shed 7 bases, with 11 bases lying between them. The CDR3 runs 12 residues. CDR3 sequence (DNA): TGCGCCAGCAGCCCGGAGGGATATGAAGCTTTCTTT. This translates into CASSPEGYEAFF.

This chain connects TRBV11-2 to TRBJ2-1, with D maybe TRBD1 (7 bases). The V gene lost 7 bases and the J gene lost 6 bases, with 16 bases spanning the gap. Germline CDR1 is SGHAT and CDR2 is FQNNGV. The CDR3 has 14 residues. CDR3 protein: CASTSGGPSNEQFF. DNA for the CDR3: TGTGCCAGCACGTCAGGGGGGCCGTCCAATGAGCAGTTCTTC. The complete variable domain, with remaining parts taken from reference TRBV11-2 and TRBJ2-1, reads EAGVAQSPRYKIIEKRQSVAFWCNPISGHATLYWYQQILGQGPKLLIQFQNNGVVDDSQLPKDRFSAERLKGVDSTLKIQPAKLEDSAVYLCASTSGGPSNEQFFGPGTRLTVL.

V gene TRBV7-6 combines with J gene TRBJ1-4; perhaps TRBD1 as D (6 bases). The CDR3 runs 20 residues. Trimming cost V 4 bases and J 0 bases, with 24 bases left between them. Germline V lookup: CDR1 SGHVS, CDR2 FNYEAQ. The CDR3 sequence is CASSSRGVGGAGSTNEKLFF. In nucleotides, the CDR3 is TGTGCCAGCAGCTCTCGGGGGGTCGGGGGCGCAGGCTCAACTAATGAAAAACTGTTTTTT.

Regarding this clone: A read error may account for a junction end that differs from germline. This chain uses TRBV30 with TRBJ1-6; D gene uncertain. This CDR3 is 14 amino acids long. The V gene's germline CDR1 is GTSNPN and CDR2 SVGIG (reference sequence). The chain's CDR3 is CAWSVAGYDSPLHF. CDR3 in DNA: TGTGCCTGGAGTGTTGCGGGCTATGATTCACCCCTCCACTTT.

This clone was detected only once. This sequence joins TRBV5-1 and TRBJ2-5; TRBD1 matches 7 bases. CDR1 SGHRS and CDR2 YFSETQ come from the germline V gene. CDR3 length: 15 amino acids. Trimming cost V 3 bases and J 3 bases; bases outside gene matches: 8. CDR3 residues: CASSWGNTGEETQYF. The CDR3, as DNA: TGCGCCAGCAGCTGGGGGAACACAGGGGAAGAGACCCAGTACTTC.

CDR3 region: CATSDATSGSYNEQFF. CDR3 DNA sequence: TGTGCCACCAGTGATGCAACTAGCGGGAGCTACAATGAGCAGTTCTTC. V usage is TRBV24-1 and J usage is TRBJ2-1, with 11 positions matching TRBD2. Germline-derived CDR1 and CDR2 are KGHDR and SFDVKD. The V gene end was trimmed by 3 bases and the J gene end by 3 bases; junction bases not matched to a gene: 3. The CDR3 length is 16 residues.

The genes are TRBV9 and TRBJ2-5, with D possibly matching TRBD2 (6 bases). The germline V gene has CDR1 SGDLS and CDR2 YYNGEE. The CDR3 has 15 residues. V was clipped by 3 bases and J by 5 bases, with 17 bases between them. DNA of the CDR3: TGTGCCAGCAGCGGGCGCGGGACGGTGGTCGAGACCCAGTACTTC. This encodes CASSGRGTVVETQYF. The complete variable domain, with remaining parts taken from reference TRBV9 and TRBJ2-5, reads DSGVTQTPKHLITATGQRVTLRCSPRSGDLSVYWYQQSLDQGLQFLIQYYNGEERAKGNILERFSAQQFPDLHSELNLSSLELGDSALYFCASSGRGTVVETQYFGPGTRLLVL.

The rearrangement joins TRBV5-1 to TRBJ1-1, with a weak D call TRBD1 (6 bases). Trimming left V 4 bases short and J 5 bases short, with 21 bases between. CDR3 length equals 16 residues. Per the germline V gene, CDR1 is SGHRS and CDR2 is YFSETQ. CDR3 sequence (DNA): TGCGCCAGCAGCCCAAATTCGGGGGGCGGACGGACTGAAGCTTTCTTT. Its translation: CASSPNSGGGRTEAFF.

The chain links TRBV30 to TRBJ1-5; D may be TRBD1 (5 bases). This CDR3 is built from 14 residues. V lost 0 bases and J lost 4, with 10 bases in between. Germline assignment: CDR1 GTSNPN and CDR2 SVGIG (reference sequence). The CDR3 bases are TGTGCCTGGAGTGTTGGACACGGGAATCAGCCCCAGCATTTT. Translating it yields CAWSVGHGNQPQHF. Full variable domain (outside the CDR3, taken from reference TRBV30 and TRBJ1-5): SQTIHQWPATLVQPVGSPLSLECTVEGTSNPNLYWYRQAAGRGLQLLFYSVGIGQISSEVPQNLSASRPQDRQFILSSKKLLLSDSGFYLCAWSVGHGNQPQHFGDGTRLSIL.

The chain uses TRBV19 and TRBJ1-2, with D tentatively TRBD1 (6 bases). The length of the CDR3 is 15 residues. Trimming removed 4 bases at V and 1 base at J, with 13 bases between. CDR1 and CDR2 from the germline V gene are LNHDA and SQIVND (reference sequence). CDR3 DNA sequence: TGTGCCAGTAGTACAGACAGGCGGGATAACTATGGCTACACCTTC. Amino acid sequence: CASSTDRRDNYGYTF.

CDR3 region: CASSGGTSGGTVQYF. CDR3 nucleotides: TGTGCCAGCAGCGGCGGGACTAGCGGGGGAACGGTGCAGTACTTC. This chain connects TRBV5-4 to TRBJ2-7, with TRBD2 identical over 14 bases. The CDR3 is 15 residues long. Germline CDR1 reads SGHNT; CDR2 reads YYREEE (reference sequence). The trim removed 4 bases at V and 9 bases at J, leaving 9 bases unmatched.

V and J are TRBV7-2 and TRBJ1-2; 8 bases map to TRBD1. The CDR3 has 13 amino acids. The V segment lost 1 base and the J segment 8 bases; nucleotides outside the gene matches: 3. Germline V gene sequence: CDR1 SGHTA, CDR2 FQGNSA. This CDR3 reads CASSLGQGYGYTF. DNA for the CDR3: TGTGCCAGCAGCTTAGGACAGGGGTACGGCTACACCTTC.

CDR3 sequence reads: CASRSQRDSPLHF. CDR3 bases: TGTGCCAGCCGCTCCCAAAGAGATTCACCCCTCCACTTT. V usage is TRBV7-2 and J usage is TRBJ1-6, with D unclear. The V and J ends lost 8 bases and 8 bases respectively, with 13 bases between them. Germline V lookup: CDR1 SGHTA, CDR2 FQGNSA. The CDR3 runs 13 residues.

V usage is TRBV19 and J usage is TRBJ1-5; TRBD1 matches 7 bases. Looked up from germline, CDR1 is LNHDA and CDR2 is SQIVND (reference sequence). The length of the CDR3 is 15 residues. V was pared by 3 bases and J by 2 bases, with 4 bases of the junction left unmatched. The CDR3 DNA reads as TGTGCCAGTAGTATTGGGGACAGTGGCAATCAGCCCCAGCATTTT. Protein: CASSIGDSGNQPQHF.

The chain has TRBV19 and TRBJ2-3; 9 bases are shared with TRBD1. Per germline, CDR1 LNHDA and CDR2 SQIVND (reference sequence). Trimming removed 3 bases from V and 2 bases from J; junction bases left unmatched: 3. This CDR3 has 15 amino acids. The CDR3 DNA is TGTGCCAGTAGTATTGACAGGGGGTTCACAGATACGCAGTATTTT. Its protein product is CASSIDRGFTDTQYF.

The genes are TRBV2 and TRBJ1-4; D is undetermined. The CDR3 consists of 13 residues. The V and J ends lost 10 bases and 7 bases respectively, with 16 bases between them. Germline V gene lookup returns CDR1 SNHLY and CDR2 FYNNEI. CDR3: CATPGWGGEKLFF. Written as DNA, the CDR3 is TGTGCCACCCCGGGGTGGGGAGGTGAAAAACTGTTTTTT.

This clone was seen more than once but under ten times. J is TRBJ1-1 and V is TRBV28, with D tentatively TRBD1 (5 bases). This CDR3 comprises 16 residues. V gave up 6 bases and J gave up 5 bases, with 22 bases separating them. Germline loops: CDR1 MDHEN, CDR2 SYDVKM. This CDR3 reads CASSPRGRAGGTEAFF. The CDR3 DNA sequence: TGTGCCAGCAGCCCCCGGGGACGGGCTGGGGGGACTGAAGCTTTCTTT.

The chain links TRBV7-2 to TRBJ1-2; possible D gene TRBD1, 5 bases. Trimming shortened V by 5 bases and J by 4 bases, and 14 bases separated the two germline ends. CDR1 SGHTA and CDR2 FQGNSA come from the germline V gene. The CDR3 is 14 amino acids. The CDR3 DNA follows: TGTGCCAGCAGCCCCACGGGGGGTGGCTATGGCTACACCTTC. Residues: CASSPTGGGYGYTF.

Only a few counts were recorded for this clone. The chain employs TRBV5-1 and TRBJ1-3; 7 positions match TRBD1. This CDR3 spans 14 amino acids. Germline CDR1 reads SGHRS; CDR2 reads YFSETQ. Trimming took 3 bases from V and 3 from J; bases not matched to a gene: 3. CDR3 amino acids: CASSWGQIGNTIYF. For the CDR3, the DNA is TGCGCCAGCAGCTGGGGACAGATTGGAAACACCATATATTTT.

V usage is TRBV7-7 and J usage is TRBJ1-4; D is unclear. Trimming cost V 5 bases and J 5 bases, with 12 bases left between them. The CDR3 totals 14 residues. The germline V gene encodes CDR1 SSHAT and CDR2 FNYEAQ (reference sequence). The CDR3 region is CASSRSGENEKLFF. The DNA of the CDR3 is TGTGCCAGCAGCCGATCCGGGGAAAATGAAAAACTGTTTTTT.

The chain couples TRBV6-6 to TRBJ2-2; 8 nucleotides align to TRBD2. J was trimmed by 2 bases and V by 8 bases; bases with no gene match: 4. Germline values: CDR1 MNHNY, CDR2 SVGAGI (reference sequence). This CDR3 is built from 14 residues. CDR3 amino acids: CASVAGFNTGELFF. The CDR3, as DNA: TGTGCCAGCGTAGCGGGATTCAACACCGGGGAGCTGTTTTTT.

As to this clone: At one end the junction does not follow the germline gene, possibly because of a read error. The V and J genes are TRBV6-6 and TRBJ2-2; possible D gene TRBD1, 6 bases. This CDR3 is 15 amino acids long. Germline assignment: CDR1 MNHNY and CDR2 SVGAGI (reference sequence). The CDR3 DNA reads TGTGCCAGCAGTTACCGTCAGGGGAACCCCGGGGAGCTGTTTTTT. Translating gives CASSYRQGNPGELFF.

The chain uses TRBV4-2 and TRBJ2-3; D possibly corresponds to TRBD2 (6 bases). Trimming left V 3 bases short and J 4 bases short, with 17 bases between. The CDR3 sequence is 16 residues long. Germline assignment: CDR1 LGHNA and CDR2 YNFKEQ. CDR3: CASSQELEGGPDTQYF. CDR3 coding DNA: TGTGCCAGCAGCCAGGAACTGGAGGGTGGCCCAGATACGCAGTATTTT.

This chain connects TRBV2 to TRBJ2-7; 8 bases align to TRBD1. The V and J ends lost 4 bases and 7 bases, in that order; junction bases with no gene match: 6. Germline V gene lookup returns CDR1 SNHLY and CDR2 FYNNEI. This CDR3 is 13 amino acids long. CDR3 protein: CASSGDRPVEQYF. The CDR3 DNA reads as TGTGCCAGCAGTGGGGACAGGCCCGTGGAGCAGTACTTC.

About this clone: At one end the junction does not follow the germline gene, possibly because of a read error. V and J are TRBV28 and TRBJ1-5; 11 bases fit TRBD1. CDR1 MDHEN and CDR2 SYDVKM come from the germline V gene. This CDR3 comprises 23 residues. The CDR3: CASSLLSPFVGQGAVKGNQPQHF. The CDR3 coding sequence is TGTGCCAGCAGCTTATTAAGCCCCTTCGTCGGACAGGGGGCCGTAAAGGGCAATCAGCCCCAGCATTTT.

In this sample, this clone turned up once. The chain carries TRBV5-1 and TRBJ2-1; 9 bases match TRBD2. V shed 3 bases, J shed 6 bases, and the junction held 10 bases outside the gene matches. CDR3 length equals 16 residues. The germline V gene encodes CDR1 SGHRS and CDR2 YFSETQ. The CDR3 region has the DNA TGCGCCAGCAGCTCAACGACTAGCGGAACAACCAATGAGCAGTTCTTC. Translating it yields CASSSTTSGTTNEQFF.

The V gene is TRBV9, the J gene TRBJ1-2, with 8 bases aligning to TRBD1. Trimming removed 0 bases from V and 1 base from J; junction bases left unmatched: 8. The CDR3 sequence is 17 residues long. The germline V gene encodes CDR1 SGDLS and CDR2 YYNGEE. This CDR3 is CASSVGGTGLLNYGYTF. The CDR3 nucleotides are TGTGCCAGCAGCGTAGGGGGGACAGGCTTACTTAACTATGGCTACACCTTC.

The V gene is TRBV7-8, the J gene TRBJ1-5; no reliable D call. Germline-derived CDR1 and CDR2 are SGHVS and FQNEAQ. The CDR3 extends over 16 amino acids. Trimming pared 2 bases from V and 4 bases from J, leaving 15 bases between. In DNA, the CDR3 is TGTGCCAGCAGCTTAACGAACCGGGATCTTAATCAGCCCCAGCATTTT. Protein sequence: CASSLTNRDLNQPQHF. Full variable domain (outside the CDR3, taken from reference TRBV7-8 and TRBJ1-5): GAGVSQSPRYKVAKRGQDVALRCDPISGHVSLFWYQQALGQGPEFLTYFQNEAQLDKSGLPSDRFFAERPEGSVSTLKIQRTQQEDSAVYLCASSLTNRDLNQPQHFGDGTRLSIL.